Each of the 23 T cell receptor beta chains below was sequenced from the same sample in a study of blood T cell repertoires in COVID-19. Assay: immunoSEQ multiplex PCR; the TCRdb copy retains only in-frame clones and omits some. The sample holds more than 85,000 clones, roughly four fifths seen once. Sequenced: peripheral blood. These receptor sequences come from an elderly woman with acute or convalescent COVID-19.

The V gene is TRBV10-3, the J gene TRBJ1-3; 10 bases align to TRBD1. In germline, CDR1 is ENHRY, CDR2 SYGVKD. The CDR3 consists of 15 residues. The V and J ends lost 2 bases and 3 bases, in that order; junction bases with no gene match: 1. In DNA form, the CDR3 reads TGTGCCATCAGTGAGGGGGACAGGGGTGGAAACACCATATATTTT. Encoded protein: CAISEGDRGGNTIYF.

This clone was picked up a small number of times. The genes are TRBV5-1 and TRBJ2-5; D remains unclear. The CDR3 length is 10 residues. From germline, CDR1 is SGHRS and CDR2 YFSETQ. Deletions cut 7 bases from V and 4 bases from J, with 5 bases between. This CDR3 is CASRGETQYF. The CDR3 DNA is TGCGCCAGCCGCGGAGAGACCCAGTACTTC.

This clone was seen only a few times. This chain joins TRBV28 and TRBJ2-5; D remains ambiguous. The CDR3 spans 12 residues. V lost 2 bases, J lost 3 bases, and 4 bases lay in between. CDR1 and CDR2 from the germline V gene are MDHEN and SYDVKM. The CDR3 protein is CASSLLKETQYF. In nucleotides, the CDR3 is TGTGCCAGCAGTTTACTTAAAGAGACCCAGTACTTC.

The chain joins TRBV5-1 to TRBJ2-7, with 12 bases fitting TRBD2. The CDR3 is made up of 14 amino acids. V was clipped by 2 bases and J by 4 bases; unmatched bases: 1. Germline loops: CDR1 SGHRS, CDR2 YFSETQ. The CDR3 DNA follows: TGCGCCAGCAGCTTAGGGACTAGCGGGTACGAGCAGTACTTC. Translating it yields CASSLGTSGYEQYF.

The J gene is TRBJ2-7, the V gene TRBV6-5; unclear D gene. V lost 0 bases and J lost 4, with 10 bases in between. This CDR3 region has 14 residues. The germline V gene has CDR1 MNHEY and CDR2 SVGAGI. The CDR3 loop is CASSYSRYGYEQYF. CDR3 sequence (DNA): TGTGCCAGCAGTTACTCGCGATACGGGTACGAGCAGTACTTC.

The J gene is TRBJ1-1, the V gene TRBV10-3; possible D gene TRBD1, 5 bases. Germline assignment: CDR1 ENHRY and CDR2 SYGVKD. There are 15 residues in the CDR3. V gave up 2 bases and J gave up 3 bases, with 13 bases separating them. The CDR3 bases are TGTGCCATCAGTGAGCCGGCGGGGGTTGACACTGAAGCTTTCTTT. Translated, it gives CAISEPAGVDTEAFF.

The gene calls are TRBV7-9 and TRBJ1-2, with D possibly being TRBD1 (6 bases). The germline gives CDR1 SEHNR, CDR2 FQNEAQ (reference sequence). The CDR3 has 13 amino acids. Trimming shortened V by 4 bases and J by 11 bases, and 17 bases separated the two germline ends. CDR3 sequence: CASSSNDRPRYTF. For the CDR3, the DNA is TGTGCCAGCAGCTCCAACGACAGGCCAAGATACACCTTC.

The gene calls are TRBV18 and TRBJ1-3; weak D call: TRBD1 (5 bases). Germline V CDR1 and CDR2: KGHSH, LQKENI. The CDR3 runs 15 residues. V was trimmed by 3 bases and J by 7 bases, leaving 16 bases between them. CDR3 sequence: CASSPGRDGSNTIYF. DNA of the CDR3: TGTGCCAGCTCACCGGGACGGGACGGGAGTAACACCATATATTTT. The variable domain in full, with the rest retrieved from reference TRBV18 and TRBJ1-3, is NAGVMQNPRHLVRRRGQEARLRCSPMKGHSHVYWYRQLPEEGLKFMVYLQKENIIDESGMPKERFSAEFPKEGPSILRIQQVVRGDSAAYFCASSPGRDGSNTIYFGEGSWLTVV.

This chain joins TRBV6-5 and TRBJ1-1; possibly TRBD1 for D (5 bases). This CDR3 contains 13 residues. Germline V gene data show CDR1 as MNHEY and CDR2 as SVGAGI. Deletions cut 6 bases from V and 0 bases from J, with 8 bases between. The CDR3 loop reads CASRTVMNTEAFF. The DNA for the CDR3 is TGTGCCAGCAGGACAGTGATGAACACTGAAGCTTTCTTT.

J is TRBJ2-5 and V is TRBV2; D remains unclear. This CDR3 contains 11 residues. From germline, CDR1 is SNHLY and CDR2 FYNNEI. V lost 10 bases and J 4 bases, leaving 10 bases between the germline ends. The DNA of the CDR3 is TGTGCCACCACGACTGGAGAGACCCAGTACTTC. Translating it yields CATTTGETQYF.

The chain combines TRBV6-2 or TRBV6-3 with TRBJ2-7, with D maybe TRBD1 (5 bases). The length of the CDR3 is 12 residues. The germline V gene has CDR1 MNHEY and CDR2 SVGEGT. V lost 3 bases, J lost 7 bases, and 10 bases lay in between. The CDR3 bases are TGTGCCAGCAGTTATAAGGGGTATGAGCAGTACGTC. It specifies CASSYKGYEQYV.

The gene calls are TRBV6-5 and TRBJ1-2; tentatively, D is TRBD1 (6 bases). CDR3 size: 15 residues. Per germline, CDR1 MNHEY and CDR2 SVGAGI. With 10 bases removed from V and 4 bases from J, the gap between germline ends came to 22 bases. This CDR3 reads CATSFRGAGLYGYTF. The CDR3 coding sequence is TGTGCCACCAGCTTTCGGGGGGCCGGCCTCTATGGCTACACCTTC.

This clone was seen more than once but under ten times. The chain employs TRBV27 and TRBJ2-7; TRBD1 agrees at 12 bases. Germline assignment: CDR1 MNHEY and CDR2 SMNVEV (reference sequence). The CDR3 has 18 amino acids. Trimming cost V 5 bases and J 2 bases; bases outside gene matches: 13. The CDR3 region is CASSTTGTGGAMAYEQYF. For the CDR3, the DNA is TGTGCCAGCAGTACGACCGGGACAGGGGGCGCGATGGCCTACGAGCAGTACTTC.

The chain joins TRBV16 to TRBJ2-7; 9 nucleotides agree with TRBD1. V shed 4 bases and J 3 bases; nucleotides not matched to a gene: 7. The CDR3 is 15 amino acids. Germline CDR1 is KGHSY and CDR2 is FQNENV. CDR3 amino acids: CASSRRQGEYYEQYF. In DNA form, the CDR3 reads TGTGCCAGCAGCCGACGACAGGGGGAATACTACGAGCAGTACTTC.

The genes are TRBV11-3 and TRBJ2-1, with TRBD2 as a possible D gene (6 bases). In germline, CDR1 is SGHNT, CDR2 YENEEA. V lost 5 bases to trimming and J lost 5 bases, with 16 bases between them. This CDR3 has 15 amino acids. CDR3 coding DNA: TGTGCCAGCAGCCGTGACGGGAGATACAACAATGAGCAGTTCTTC. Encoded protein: CASSRDGRYNNEQFF.

CDR3 nucleotides: TGTGCCAGCAGCCAAATGGGAGACAGGGTTGGTGGCCAGCCCCAGCATTTT. Its translation is CASSQMGDRVGGQPQHF. The chain recombines TRBV3-1 (or the pseudogene TRBV3-2) with TRBJ1-5; 7 bases fit TRBD1. From germline, CDR1 is LGHDT and CDR2 YNNKEL (reference sequence). J gave up 7 bases and V 2 bases, and 14 bases lay outside the gene matches. The CDR3 consists of 17 residues.

This chain's CDR3 is CASSNTDTQYF. CDR3 coding DNA: TGTGCCAGCTCTAATACAGATACGCAGTATTTT. V and J are TRBV18 and TRBJ2-3; D not certain. The CDR3 consists of 11 residues. The V end was cut by 6 bases, the J end by 3 bases, with 4 bases between. Germline CDR1 reads KGHSH; CDR2 reads LQKENI.

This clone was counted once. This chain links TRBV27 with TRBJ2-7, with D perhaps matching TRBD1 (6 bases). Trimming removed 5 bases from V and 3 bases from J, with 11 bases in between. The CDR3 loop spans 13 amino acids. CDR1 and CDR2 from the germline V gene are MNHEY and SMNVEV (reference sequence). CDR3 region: CASSPGTFYEQYV. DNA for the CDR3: TGTGCCAGCAGTCCAGGGACATTCTACGAGCAGTACGTC.

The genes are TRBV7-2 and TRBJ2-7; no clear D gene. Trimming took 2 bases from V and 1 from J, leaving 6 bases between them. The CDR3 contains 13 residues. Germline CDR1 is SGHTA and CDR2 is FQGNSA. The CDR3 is CASSLPGSYEQYF. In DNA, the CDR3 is TGTGCCAGCAGCTTACCCGGTTCCTACGAGCAGTACTTC.

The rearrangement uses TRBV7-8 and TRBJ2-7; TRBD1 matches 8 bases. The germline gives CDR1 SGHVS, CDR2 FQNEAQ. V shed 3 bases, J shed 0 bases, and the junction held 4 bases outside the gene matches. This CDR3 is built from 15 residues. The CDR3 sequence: CASSLTGVTSYEQYF. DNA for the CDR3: TGTGCCAGCAGCTTGACAGGGGTTACCTCCTACGAGCAGTACTTC.

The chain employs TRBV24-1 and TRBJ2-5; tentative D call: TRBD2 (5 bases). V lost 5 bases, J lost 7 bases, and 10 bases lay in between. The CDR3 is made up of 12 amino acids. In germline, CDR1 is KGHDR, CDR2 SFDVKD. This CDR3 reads CATSAGSGTQYF. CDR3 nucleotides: TGTGCCACCAGTGCGGGAAGCGGGACCCAGTACTTC.

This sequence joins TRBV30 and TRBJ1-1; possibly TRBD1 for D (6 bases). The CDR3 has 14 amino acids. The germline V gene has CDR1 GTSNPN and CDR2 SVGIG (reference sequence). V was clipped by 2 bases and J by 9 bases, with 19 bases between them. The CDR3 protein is CAWSTRGIGAKAFF. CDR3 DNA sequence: TGTGCCTGGAGTACGAGGGGGATCGGGGCCAAAGCTTTCTTT. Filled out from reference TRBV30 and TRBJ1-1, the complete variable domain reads SQTIHQWPATLVQPVGSPLSLECTVEGTSNPNLYWYRQAAGRGLQLLFYSVGIGQISSEVPQNLSASRPQDRQFILSSKKLLLSDSGFYLCAWSTRGIGAKAFFGQGTRLTVV.

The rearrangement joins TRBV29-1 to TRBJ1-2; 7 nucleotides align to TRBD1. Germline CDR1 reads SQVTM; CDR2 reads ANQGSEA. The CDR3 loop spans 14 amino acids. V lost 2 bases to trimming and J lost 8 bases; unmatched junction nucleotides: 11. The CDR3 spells CSVETLQGYPGYTF. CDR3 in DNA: TGCAGCGTTGAAACCCTACAGGGGTACCCGGGCTACACCTTC. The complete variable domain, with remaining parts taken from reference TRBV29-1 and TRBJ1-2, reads SAVISQKPSRDICQRGTSLTIQCQVDSQVTMMFWYRQQPGQSLTLIATANQGSEATYESGFVIDKFPISRPNLTFSTLTVSNMSPEDSSIYLCSVETLQGYPGYTFGSGTRLTVV.